The entry that follows covers one TCR beta chain sequence. Its antigen is not known. The data were produced by immunoSEQ multiplex PCR, yet TCRdb's version contains in-frame clones alone and is incomplete. Of around 100,000 clones in the sample, less than 95% are singletons; the top ten hold approximately 0.54%. These data come from a study of OX40 agonist ivuxolimab in advanced cancers. Findings and caveats of the study: On average, CD8+ T cells had more expanded clones than CD4+.

Trimming took off 5 bases at V and 9 bases at J, with 11 bases between the two ends. This CDR3 has 11 amino acids. Germline-derived CDR1 and CDR2 are SQVTM and ANQGSEA. This sequence originates from an adult with an advanced solid tumor such as melanoma, head and neck, liver or kidney cancer. The chain uses TRBV29-1 and TRBJ2-1; D is uncertain. Sequences were derived from CD4+ or CD8+ T cells sorted from blood, sampled in a trial of the OX40 agonist ivuxolimab. In DNA, the CDR3 is TGCAGCGTTAGAGTCAGAGGTGAGCAGTTCTTC. It encodes CSVRVRGEQFF.